The source of this T cell receptor beta chain is a study of T cell responses to AZD1222 COVID-19 vaccine. The V gene's germline CDR1 is MNHEY and CDR2 SMNVEV (reference sequence). V was pared by 2 bases and J by 6 bases, with 17 bases between. CDR3 length: 15 residues. TCRdb's table, derived via immunoSEQ multiplex PCR, lists solely in-frame clones and lacks some. The sample includes fewer than 130,000 clones, about 90% seen only once; the top ten take roughly 15%. Study-wide results and limits: Spike-specific TCR breadth rose after two AZD1222 doses, and depth rose as well. Baseline seropositivity occurred in only 5 to 7 AZD1222 recipients.

There are a few counts of this clone. Its specificity is not known. The sequence was obtained from an adult who received the AZD1222 COVID-19 vaccine. This sequence joins TRBV27 and TRBJ2-7; D perhaps matches TRBD1 (5 bases). Material: peripheral blood, obtained 28 days after the second AZD1222 dose. The CDR3 nucleotides are TGTGCCAGCAGTTTAAGGGGTGATGGGCTGGGCGAGCAGTACTTC. This sequence encodes CASSLRGDGLGEQYF.